The 32 T cell receptor beta chains given below trace back to one sample, sequenced in a study of regulatory T cells in long-lasting Graves disease. Time point: newly diagnosed GD, antithyroid drugs for less than 3 months. PBMC RNA served as the TCR library source. The authors built TCR beta libraries using iRepertoire HTBI primers and Arm-PCR of CDR3 regions. TCRdb re-analysed the multiplex PCR reads in MiXCR, keeping a single row per CDR3 protein. The sample has around 420,000 distinct CDR3 sequences, roughly 15% seen once. The sample here was peripheral blood mononuclear cells (PBMCs), taken at new diagnosis, from a patient treated with antithyroid drugs. The receptors were sampled from a female donor with Graves disease.

This chain links TRBV10-3 with TRBJ2-5; D perhaps matches TRBD1 (6 bases). Trimming took 0 bases from V and 5 from J, leaving 25 bases between them. CDR1 and CDR2 from the germline V gene are ENHRY and SYGVKD. This CDR3 has 19 residues. Written as DNA, the CDR3 is TGTGCCATCAGTGAGTCCCAAACCACAACGAGACAGGCGGCGGAGACCCAGTACTTC. Translated, it gives CAISESQTTTRQAAETQYF.

This clonotype was counted ten times or more. The V and J genes are TRBV5-5 and TRBJ1-2; tentative D call: TRBD1 (5 bases). Trimming stripped 3 bases from V and 8 bases from J, with 20 bases between. Germline CDR1 SGHKS, CDR2 YYEKEE (reference sequence). The CDR3 is 15 residues long. The CDR3: CASSWSPGQSSGYTF. DNA for the CDR3: TGTGCCAGCAGCTGGAGTCCAGGACAATCATCCGGCTACACCTTC.

This clonotype was seen repeatedly, ten times or more. This chain joins TRBV12-3 or TRBV12-4 and TRBJ1-4, with TRBD1 matching over 10 bases. The CDR3 extends over 15 amino acids. V shed 3 bases and J 5 bases; nucleotides not matched to a gene: 3. The CDR3 DNA reads as TGTGCCAGCAGTTTTCTGGGACAGGGGAATGAAAAACTGTTTTTT. Residues: CASSFLGQGNEKLFF.

The V call is TRBV28, the J call TRBJ1-1; D unresolved. V lost 7 bases and J lost 0, with 9 bases in between. This CDR3 has 13 residues. The germline V gene has CDR1 MDHEN and CDR2 SYDVKM. Written as DNA, the CDR3 is TGTGCCAGCACCCCTACATTGAACACTGAAGCTTTCTTT. Translating it yields CASTPTLNTEAFF.

This clonotype occurred many times. The chain combines TRBV27 with TRBJ2-3; D not resolved. The CDR3 sequence is 16 residues long. Germline-derived CDR1 and CDR2 are MNHEY and SMNVEV (reference sequence). Trimming took off 5 bases at V and 0 bases at J, with 15 bases between the two ends. The CDR3 protein is CASSESAIASTDTQYF. CDR3 sequence (DNA): TGTGCCAGCAGTGAAAGTGCAATCGCTAGCACAGATACGCAGTATTTT.

Comment on this clonotype: A far more abundant clone sits one base away, making this likely a read error. J is TRBJ2-1 and V is TRBV28; possible D gene TRBD2, 6 bases. In germline, CDR1 is MDHEN, CDR2 SYDVKM. This CDR3 has 12 residues. The V gene lost 1 base and the J gene lost 13 bases, with 11 bases spanning the gap. The CDR3 is CASSLFRETQFF. The DNA of the CDR3 is TGTGCCAGCAGTTTATTTCGGGAGACCCAGTTCTTC.

This clonotype has a count of ten or more. This sequence joins TRBV12-5 and TRBJ1-5; possible D gene TRBD1, 5 bases. The CDR3 sequence is 15 residues long. The V gene lost 2 bases and the J gene lost 5 bases, with 13 bases spanning the gap. From germline, CDR1 is LGHNT and CDR2 FRNRAP. This chain's CDR3 is CASGLPGRVDQPQHF. CDR3 sequence (DNA): TGTGCTAGTGGTTTGCCGGGCAGGGTAGATCAGCCCCAGCATTTT.

This clonotype occurred many times. This rearrangement joins TRBV9 to TRBJ1-3, with 8 bases fitting TRBD1. Germline V lookup: CDR1 SGDLS, CDR2 YYNGEE. CDR3 length: 14 residues. After removal of 4 bases from V and 4 bases from J, the junction contained 4 bases not matched to a gene. The CDR3 loop is CASSLRTGGNTIYF. The CDR3 DNA sequence: TGTGCCAGCAGCCTCCGGACAGGGGGAAACACCATATATTTT.

J is TRBJ2-7 and V is TRBV7-9, with 8 bases matching TRBD1. Germline CDR1 reads SEHNR; CDR2 reads FQNEAQ (reference sequence). V lost 6 bases, J lost 2 bases, and 15 bases stayed unmatched. The CDR3 totals 17 residues. DNA for the CDR3: TGTGCCAGCAGTCAAACCGCAACCGGGGACAGGACCTACGAGCAGTACTTC. It specifies CASSQTATGDRTYEQYF.

This clonotype was counted many times. The V call is TRBV7-9, the J call TRBJ1-2; D gene uncertain. Between the trimmed V and J ends, which lost 0 bases and 0 bases, there was a span of 11 bases. The CDR3 has 16 amino acids. CDR1 and CDR2 (germline): SEHNR, FQNEAQ (reference sequence). The CDR3 sequence is CASSLATPGANYGYTF. The CDR3 nucleotides are TGTGCCAGCAGCTTAGCGACACCAGGAGCTAACTATGGCTACACCTTC.

This clonotype was observed at least ten times. This sequence joins TRBV9 and TRBJ1-2; possible D gene TRBD1, 5 bases. The CDR3 is 13 residues long. The V end lost 2 bases, the J end lost 2 bases, and 7 bases lay between the germline ends. Germline V gives CDR1 SGDLS, CDR2 YYNGEE. In DNA form, the CDR3 reads TGTGCCAGCAGCGTTGACAGAAACTATGGCTACACCTTC. Encoded protein: CASSVDRNYGYTF.

This chain links TRBV5-4 with TRBJ1-1; 8 bases match TRBD1. Germline CDR1 SGHNT, CDR2 YYREEE (reference sequence). This CDR3 has 14 residues. Trimming took 6 bases from V and 0 from J; bases not matched to a gene: 4. The CDR3 here is CASTWTGLNTEAFF. For the CDR3, the DNA is TGTGCCAGCACCTGGACAGGGTTGAACACTGAAGCTTTCTTT. The variable domain in full, with the rest retrieved from reference TRBV5-4 and TRBJ1-1, is ETGVTQSPTHLIKTRGQQVTLRCSSQSGHNTVSWYQQALGQGPQFIFQYYREEENGRGNFPPRFSGLQFPNYSSELNVNALELDDSALYLCASTWTGLNTEAFFGQGTRLTVV.

In its sample, this clonotype was seen many times. In nucleotides, the CDR3 is TGTGCCAGCAGCACGACAGGGCCAGAGACCCAGTACTTC. Translation gives CASSTTGPETQYF. The genes are TRBV12-3 or TRBV12-4 and TRBJ2-5, with 7 positions matching TRBD1. With 6 bases clipped from V and 4 bases from J, the junction kept 5 bases outside the gene matches. The CDR3 has 13 amino acids.

This clonotype was seen many times. This rearrangement joins TRBV20-1 to TRBJ2-5; D might be TRBD1 (5 bases). The CDR3 spans 14 residues. Germline CDR1 DFQATT, CDR2 SNEGSKA (reference sequence). V lost 0 bases to trimming and J lost 5 bases, with 13 bases between them. CDR3: CSARERTTRETQYF. The CDR3 DNA sequence: TGCAGTGCTAGAGAGAGGACAACGAGGGAGACCCAGTACTTC.

This clonotype has just a few counts. The gene calls are TRBV6-2 or TRBV6-3 and TRBJ1-5; 7 positions match TRBD1. The CDR3 spans 15 residues. The germline CDR1 and CDR2 sequences are MNHEY and SVGEGT. Germline trimming cut 5 bases from V and 4 bases from J; bases unmatched to any gene: 8. CDR3 bases: TGTGCCAGCAGTGCCCCAGGGGGACATAATCAGCCCCAGCATTTT. This translates into CASSAPGGHNQPQHF.

Regarding this clonotype: A read error may explain this, as a much larger clone is one base away. The chain joins TRBV3-1 to TRBJ1-4, with 10 bases fitting TRBD1. The germline V gene encodes CDR1 LGHDT and CDR2 YNNKEL (reference sequence). This CDR3 has 15 residues. In nucleotides, the CDR3 is TGTGCCAGCAGCCCCAGGACAGGGGGGAATGGAAAACTGTTTTTT. Protein product: CASSPRTGGNGKLFF. The full variable domain, with the rest looked up from reference TRBV3-1 and TRBJ1-4, is DTAVSQTPKYLVTQMGNDKSIKCEQNLGHDTMYWYKQDSKKFLKIMFSYNNKELIINETVPNRFSPKSPDKAHLNLHINSLELGDSAVYFCASSPRTGGNGKLFFGSGTQLSVL.

In this sample, this clonotype turned up many times. The chain couples TRBV7-6 to TRBJ1-1, with D perhaps matching TRBD1 (5 bases). Germline V gene data show CDR1 as SGHVS and CDR2 as FNYEAQ. This CDR3 is built from 12 residues. Trimming removed 5 bases at V and 10 bases at J, with 14 bases between. Here the CDR3 reads CASSQSSGGAFF. In DNA, the CDR3 is TGTGCCAGCAGCCAAAGCTCCGGGGGAGCTTTCTTT. The whole variable domain, remainder taken from reference TRBV7-6 and TRBJ1-1, is GAGVSQSPRYKVTKRGQDVALRCDPISGHVSLYWYRQALGQGPEFLTYFNYEAQQDKSGLPNDRFSAERPEGSISTLTIQRTEQRDSAMYRCASSQSSGGAFFGQGTRLTVV.

The chain has TRBV7-9 and TRBJ1-1; weak D call: TRBD1 (6 bases). Per germline, CDR1 SEHNR and CDR2 FQNEAQ (reference sequence). Trimming removed 7 bases at V and 5 bases at J, with 32 bases between. This CDR3 contains 19 residues. DNA of the CDR3: TGTGCCAGCACCGAACCCGGGGGCAGGGACATGAACGGGGGTACTGAAGCTTTCTTT. Amino acids: CASTEPGGRDMNGGTEAFF.

The chain links TRBV12-3 or TRBV12-4 to TRBJ2-3; 9 bases line up with TRBD2. The CDR3 loop spans 13 amino acids. The CDR3 region has the DNA TGTGCAGGCGGGGGGGAGAATACAGATACGCAGTATTTT. This sequence encodes CAGGGENTDTQYF.

This chain links TRBV12-3 or TRBV12-4 with TRBJ1-2; D may be TRBD1 (5 bases). V lost 5 bases and J 3 bases, leaving 19 bases between the germline ends. CDR3 length equals 16 residues. The CDR3 protein is CASSPNLRVSHYGYTF. CDR3 DNA sequence: TGTGCCAGCAGTCCGAACCTCAGGGTTAGCCACTATGGCTACACCTTC.

Many counts were recorded for this clonotype. At one end the junction does not follow the germline gene, possibly because of a read error. The genes are TRBV5-1 and TRBJ1-6; D call uncertain. Germline V gives CDR1 SGHRS, CDR2 YFSETQ. This CDR3 is built from 16 residues. The CDR3 region is CASSLLSGNFYSPLHF. The DNA of the CDR3 is TGTGCCAGCAGCTTGCTCTCGGGAAATTTTTATTCACCCCTCCACTTT.

This clonotype was seen many times. This rearrangement joins TRBV28 to TRBJ2-3; 7 bases are a match to TRBD1. This CDR3 comprises 17 residues. Trimming cost V 6 bases and J 0 bases; bases outside gene matches: 12. Looked up from germline, CDR1 is MDHEN and CDR2 is SYDVKM. DNA of the CDR3: TGTGCCAGCAGCCCCAGGGGGAGAACCTTTAGCACAGATACGCAGTATTTT. Translating gives CASSPRGRTFSTDTQYF. Using reference TRBV28 and TRBJ2-3 for the parts outside the CDR3, the full variable domain is DVKVTQSSRYLVKRTGEKVFLECVQDMDHENMFWYRQDPGLGLRLIYFSYDVKMKEKGDIPEGYSVSREKKERFSLILESASTNQTSMYLCASSPRGRTFSTDTQYFGPGTRLTVL.

The chain has TRBV7-2 and TRBJ2-2, with a tentative D call TRBD1 (6 bases). This CDR3 has 16 amino acids. Germline V gene lookup returns CDR1 SGHTA and CDR2 FQGNSA. The germline V and J ends were trimmed by 3 bases and 2 bases, with 13 bases remaining between them. This CDR3 is CTSSLEAGANTGELFF. CDR3 nucleotides: TGTACCAGCAGCTTGGAGGCAGGGGCCAACACCGGGGAGCTGTTTTTT.

The table lists this clonotype with a count of one. The genes are TRBV6-7 and TRBJ2-2; 7 bases fit TRBD1. TRBV6-7 is marked as an open reading frame, function uncertain. J lost 0 bases, V lost 9 bases, and 4 bases had no gene match. This CDR3 comprises 14 residues. CDR3 bases: TGTGCCAGAGACAGGGATCCGAACACCGGGGAGCTGTTTTTT. Residues: CARDRDPNTGELFF.

This clonotype was seen at least ten times. CDR3 amino acids: CASSQERGAEAFF. The DNA for the CDR3 is TGCGCCAGCAGCCAAGAGCGCGGGGCTGAAGCTTTCTTT. V and J are TRBV4-3 and TRBJ1-1; no reliable D call. This CDR3 contains 13 residues. Trimming left V 0 bases short and J 6 bases short, with 8 bases between. In germline, CDR1 is LGHNA, CDR2 YSLEER.

The DNA for the CDR3 is TGTGCCAGCAGCTCCCGGGACAGGGAGAACACCGGGGAGCTGTTTTTT. It encodes CASSSRDRENTGELFF. The V gene is TRBV7-9, the J gene TRBJ2-2; 9 bases are a match to TRBD1. With 4 bases clipped from V and 1 base from J, the junction kept 4 bases outside the gene matches. The CDR3 contains 16 residues. Germline values: CDR1 SEHNR, CDR2 FQNEAQ (reference sequence).

This clonotype was recorded at least ten times. V usage is TRBV18 and J usage is TRBJ2-1, with a possible D match to TRBD1 (7 bases). Germline CDR1 is KGHSH and CDR2 is LQKENI. This CDR3 has 15 amino acids. V lost 3 bases to trimming and J lost 6 bases, with 15 bases between them. The CDR3 DNA reads as TGTGCCAGCTCACCTCTGAGACAGGGAGGCAATGAGCAGTTCTTC. Protein: CASSPLRQGGNEQFF. Combining the CDR3 with reference TRBV18 and TRBJ2-1 gives the whole variable domain NAGVMQNPRHLVRRRGQEARLRCSPMKGHSHVYWYRQLPEEGLKFMVYLQKENIIDESGMPKERFSAEFPKEGPSILRIQQVVRGDSAAYFCASSPLRQGGNEQFFGPGTRLTVL.

The genes are TRBV4-2 and TRBJ2-2, with D possibly matching TRBD1 (6 bases). The V gene lost 8 bases and the J gene lost 2 bases, with 12 bases spanning the gap. Germline-derived CDR1 and CDR2 are LGHNA and YNFKEQ. This CDR3 has 14 amino acids. CDR3 loop: CASSSGHNTGELFF. The CDR3 bases are TGTGCCAGCTCCTCGGGACATAACACCGGGGAGCTGTTTTTT.

This clonotype was observed at least ten times. CDR3 bases: TGTGCCAGCAGCCAAGCCTACGAGGGGGAGTTCTTC. Its protein is CASSQAYEGEFF. This rearrangement joins TRBV14 to TRBJ2-1; possibly TRBD1 for D (6 bases). Trimming shortened V by 1 base and J by 14 bases, and 12 bases separated the two germline ends. CDR1 SGHDN and CDR2 FVKESK come from the germline V gene. The CDR3 spans 12 residues.

The gene calls are TRBV6-2 or TRBV6-3 and TRBJ2-3; 7 bases agree with TRBD1. V was pared by 6 bases and J by 0 bases, with 3 bases of the junction left unmatched. CDR1 is MNHEY, CDR2 SVGEGT, per germline. The CDR3 consists of 14 residues. CDR3 DNA: TGTGCCAGCAGGAGGGACAGTAGCACAGATACGCAGTATTTT. Its protein is CASRRDSSTDTQYF.

This clonotype was recorded many times. The chain is built from TRBV27 and TRBJ2-3; TRBD1 aligns across 9 bases. There are 17 residues in the CDR3. V lost 7 bases and J lost 2; bases outside the gene matches: 13. Germline-derived CDR1 and CDR2 are MNHEY and SMNVEV (reference sequence). The CDR3 protein is CASIQQVGDRATDTQYF. CDR3 coding DNA: TGTGCCAGCATTCAACAGGTCGGGGACAGGGCCACAGATACGCAGTATTTT.

In this sample, this clonotype turned up many times. CDR3: CASSSTDYSNQPQHF. CDR3 coding DNA: TGTGCCAGCAGTTCGACGGATTATAGCAATCAGCCCCAGCATTTT. This chain uses TRBV6-5 with TRBJ1-5, with D hard to call. The CDR3 covers 15 residues. The germline CDR1 and CDR2 sequences are MNHEY and SVGAGI. The V end was cut by 4 bases, the J end by 0 bases, with 10 bases between.